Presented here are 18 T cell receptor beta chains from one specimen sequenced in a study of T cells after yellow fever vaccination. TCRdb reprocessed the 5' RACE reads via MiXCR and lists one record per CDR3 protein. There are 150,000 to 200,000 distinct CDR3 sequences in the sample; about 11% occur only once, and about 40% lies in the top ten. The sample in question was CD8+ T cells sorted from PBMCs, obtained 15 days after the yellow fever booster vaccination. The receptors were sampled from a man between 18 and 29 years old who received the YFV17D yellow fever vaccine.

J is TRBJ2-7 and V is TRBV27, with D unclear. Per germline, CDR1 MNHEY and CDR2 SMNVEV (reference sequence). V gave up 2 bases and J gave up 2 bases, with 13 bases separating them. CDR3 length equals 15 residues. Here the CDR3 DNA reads TGTGCCAGCAGTTTAGGGCCAGGAAGGACCTACGAGCAGTACTTC. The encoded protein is CASSLGPGRTYEQYF.

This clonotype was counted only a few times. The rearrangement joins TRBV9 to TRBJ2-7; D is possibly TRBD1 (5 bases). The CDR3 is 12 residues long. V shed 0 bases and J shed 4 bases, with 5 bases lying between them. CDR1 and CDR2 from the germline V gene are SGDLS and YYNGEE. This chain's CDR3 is CASSVGQYEQYV. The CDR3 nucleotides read TGTGCCAGCAGCGTAGGACAGTACGAGCAGTACGTC.

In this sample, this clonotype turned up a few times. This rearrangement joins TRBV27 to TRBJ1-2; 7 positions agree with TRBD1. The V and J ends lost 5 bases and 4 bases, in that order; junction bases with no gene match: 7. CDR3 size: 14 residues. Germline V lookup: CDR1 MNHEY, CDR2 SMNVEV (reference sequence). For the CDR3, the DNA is TGTGCCAGCAGTGTCTCCGGGACAGCCTATGGCTACACCTTC. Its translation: CASSVSGTAYGYTF.

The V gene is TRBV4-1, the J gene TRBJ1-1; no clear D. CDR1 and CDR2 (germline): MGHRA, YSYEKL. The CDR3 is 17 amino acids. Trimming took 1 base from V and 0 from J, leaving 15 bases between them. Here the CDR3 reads CASSQAITREVNTEAFF. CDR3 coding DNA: TGCGCCAGCAGCCAAGCTATTACACGGGAGGTGAACACTGAAGCTTTCTTT.

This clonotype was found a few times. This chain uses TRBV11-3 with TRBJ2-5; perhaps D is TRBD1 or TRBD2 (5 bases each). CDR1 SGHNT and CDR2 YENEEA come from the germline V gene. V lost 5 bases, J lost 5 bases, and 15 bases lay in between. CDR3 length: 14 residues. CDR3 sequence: CASSPQGPGETQYF. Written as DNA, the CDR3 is TGTGCCAGCAGCCCTCAGGGACCCGGGGAGACCCAGTACTTC.

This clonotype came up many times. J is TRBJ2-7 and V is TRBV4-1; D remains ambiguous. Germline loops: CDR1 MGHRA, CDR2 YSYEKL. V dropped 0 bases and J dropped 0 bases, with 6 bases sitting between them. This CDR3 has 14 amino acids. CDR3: CASSQDPPSYEQYF. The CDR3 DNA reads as TGCGCCAGCAGCCAAGATCCACCCTCCTACGAGCAGTACTTC.

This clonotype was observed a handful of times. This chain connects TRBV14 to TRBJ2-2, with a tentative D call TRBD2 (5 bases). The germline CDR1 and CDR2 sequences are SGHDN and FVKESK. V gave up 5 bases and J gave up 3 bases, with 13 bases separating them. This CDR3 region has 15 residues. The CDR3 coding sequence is TGTGCCAGCAGCTATCAAGGGAGCCACACCGGGGAGCTGTTTTTT. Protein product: CASSYQGSHTGELFF.

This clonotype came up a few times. The CDR3 coding sequence is TGCAGCGTTGTTTTAGCTAGGGGCACTGAAGCTTTCTTT. Translated, it gives CSVVLARGTEAFF. This sequence joins TRBV29-1 and TRBJ1-1; perhaps TRBD1 as D (5 bases). Germline-derived CDR1 and CDR2 are SQVTM and ANQGSEA. The germline V and J ends were trimmed by 4 bases and 4 bases, with 13 bases remaining between them. The length of the CDR3 is 13 residues.

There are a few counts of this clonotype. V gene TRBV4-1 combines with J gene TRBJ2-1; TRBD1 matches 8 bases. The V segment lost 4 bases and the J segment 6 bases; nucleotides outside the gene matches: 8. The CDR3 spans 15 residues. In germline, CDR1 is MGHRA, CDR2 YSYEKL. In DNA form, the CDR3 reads TGCGCCAGCAGCCTCGACAGGGGCCGTTTCAATGAGCAGTTCTTC. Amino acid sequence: CASSLDRGRFNEQFF.

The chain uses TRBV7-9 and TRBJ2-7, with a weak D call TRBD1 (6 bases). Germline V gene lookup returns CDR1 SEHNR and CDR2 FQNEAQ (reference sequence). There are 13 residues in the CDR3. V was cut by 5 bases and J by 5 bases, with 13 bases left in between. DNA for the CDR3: TGTGCCAGCAGCGAAACAGGGAGCGACGAGCAGTACTTC. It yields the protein CASSETGSDEQYF.

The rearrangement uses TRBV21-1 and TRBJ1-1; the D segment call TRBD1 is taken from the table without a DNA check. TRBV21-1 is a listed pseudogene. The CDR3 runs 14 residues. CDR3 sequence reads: CASSRRGANTEAFF. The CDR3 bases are TGTGCCAGCAGCAGAAGAGGGGCCAACACTGAAGCTTTCTTT.

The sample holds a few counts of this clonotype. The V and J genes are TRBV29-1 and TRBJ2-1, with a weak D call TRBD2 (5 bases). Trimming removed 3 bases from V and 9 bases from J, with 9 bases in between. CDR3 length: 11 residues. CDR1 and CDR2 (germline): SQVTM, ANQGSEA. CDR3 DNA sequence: TGCAGCGTTGACACGGAGGCTGAGCAGTTCTTC. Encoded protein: CSVDTEAEQFF.

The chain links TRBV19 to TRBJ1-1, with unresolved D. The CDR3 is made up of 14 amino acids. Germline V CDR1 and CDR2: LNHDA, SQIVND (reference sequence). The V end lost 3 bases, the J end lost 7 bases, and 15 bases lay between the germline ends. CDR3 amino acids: CASSIEGLALEAFF. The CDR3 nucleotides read TGTGCCAGTAGTATTGAGGGTCTGGCACTTGAAGCTTTCTTT.

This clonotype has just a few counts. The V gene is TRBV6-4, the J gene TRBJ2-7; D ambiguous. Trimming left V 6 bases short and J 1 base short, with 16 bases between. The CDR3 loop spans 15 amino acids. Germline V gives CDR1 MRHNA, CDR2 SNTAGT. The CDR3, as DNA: TGTGCCAGCAGCGCCTCATCCGGAGAATCCTACGAGCAGTACTTC. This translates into CASSASSGESYEQYF.

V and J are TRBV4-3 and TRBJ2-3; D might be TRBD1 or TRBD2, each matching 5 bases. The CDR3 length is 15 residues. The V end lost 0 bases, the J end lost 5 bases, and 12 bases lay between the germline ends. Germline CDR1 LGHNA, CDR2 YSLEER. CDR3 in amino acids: CASSQDLDGGDTQYF. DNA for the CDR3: TGCGCCAGCAGCCAAGATCTTGATGGGGGAGATACGCAGTATTTT.

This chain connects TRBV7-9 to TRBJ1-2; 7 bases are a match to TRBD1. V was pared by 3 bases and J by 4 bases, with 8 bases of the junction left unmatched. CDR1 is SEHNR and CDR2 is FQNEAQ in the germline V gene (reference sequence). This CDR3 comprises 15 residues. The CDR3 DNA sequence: TGTGCCAGCAGCTTGGGGACAGACTATATCTATGGCTACACCTTC. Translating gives CASSLGTDYIYGYTF.

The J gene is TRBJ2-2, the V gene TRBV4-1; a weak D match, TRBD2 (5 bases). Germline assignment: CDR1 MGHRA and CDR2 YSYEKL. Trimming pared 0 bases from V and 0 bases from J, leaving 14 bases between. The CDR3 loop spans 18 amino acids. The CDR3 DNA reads TGCGCCAGCAGCCAAGATGGAAGAGGGAACGCGAACACCGGGGAGCTGTTTTTT. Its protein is CASSQDGRGNANTGELFF.

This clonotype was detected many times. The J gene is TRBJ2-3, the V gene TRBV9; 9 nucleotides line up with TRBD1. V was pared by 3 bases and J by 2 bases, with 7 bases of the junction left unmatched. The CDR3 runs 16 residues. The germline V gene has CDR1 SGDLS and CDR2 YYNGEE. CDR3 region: CASSATGQGYTDTQYF. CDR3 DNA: TGTGCCAGCAGCGCGACCGGACAGGGGTACACAGATACGCAGTATTTT.